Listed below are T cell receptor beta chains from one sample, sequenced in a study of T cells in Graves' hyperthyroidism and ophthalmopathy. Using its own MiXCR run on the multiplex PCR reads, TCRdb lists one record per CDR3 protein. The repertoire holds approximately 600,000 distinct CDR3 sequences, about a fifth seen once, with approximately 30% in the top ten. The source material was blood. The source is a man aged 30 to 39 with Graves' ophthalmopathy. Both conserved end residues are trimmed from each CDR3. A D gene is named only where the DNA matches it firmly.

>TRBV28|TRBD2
ASSSTSFQETQY
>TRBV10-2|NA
ASEGTGPLPGNTIY
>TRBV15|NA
ATGGGRRANYGYT
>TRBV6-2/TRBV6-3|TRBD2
ASSYPGGTTMETQY
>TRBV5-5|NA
ASRAGPSGELF
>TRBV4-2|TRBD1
ASRTGTGPTDTQY
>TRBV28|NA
ASSSQPVIGDRPNTGELF
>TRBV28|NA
ASSLFAREDTQY
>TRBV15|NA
ATSRAGTKETQY
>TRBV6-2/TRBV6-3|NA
ASSYPGEDEQY
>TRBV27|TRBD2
ASSLDYGLAGRGTQY
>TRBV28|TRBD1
ASSSTGDPIYYGYT
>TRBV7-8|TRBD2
ASSSPGLAGGSYNEQF
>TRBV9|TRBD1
ASSVDVEDRVHGYT
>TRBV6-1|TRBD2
ASNKGGTDTQY
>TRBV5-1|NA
ASSVGGSPTTDTQY
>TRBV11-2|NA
ASSLEVGHEQF
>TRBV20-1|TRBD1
SAVRDRDLYSNQPQH
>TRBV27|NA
ASSLSGRGFGANVLT
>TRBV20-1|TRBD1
SAGGTGGYQPQH